This T cell receptor (beta chain) is drawn from a study of cytomegalovirus exposure and HLA in healthy donors. Broader study findings: Among immune exposure information, only CMV serostatus was available.

The CDR3 extends over 11 amino acids. Germline assignment: CDR1 SQVTM and CDR2 ANQGSEA. Trimming took off 3 bases at V and 2 bases at J, with 4 bases between the two ends. On this clone: Its antigen is not identified.

PCR employed 60 Vbeta and 13 Jbeta primers. Profiling relied on immunoSEQ multiplex PCR, and the TCRdb table lists in-frame clones only, not all of them. Among about 180,000 clones listed, about 80% were seen once. The chain is built from TRBV29-1 and TRBJ1-2; no definite D call. This receptor was identified in a woman in her twenties or thirties in good health and CMV-seronegative. Sequences were obtained from PBMCs. The CDR3 region is CSVDRNYGYTF. The CDR3 DNA sequence: TGCAGCGTTGATCGGAACTATGGCTACACCTTC.